The 28 T cell receptor beta chains presented below share a single source sample, sequenced in a study of blood T cells in healthy people across ages. The authors ran a second PCR of about 7 to 11 cycles using a sample-barcoded 5' primer and a J-beta primer mix. In TCRdb, the 5' RACE reads were re-called with MiXCR into one record per CDR3 protein. The sample lists around 1.5 million distinct CDR3 sequences; roughly 45% were seen once. Material: blood. These receptor sequences come from a woman aged 18 to 35 in good health.

The chain employs TRBV7-9 and TRBJ2-3, with 9 bases that match TRBD2. Trimming took 5 bases from V and 10 from J; bases not matched to a gene: 16. The length of the CDR3 is 16 residues. CDR1 is SEHNR, CDR2 FQNEAQ, per germline (reference sequence). DNA for the CDR3: TGTGCCAGCAGCCCTAGCGGTGCGGGAGGGAACACGGCGCAGTATTTT. This translates into CASSPSGAGGNTAQYF.

This chain connects TRBV20-1 to TRBJ2-5; possible D gene TRBD2, 6 bases. The CDR3 sequence is 15 residues long. V shed 0 bases and J shed 5 bases, with 16 bases lying between them. Germline-derived CDR1 and CDR2 are DFQATT and SNEGSKA (reference sequence). The CDR3 sequence is CSARDSSGGRETQYF. The CDR3 nucleotides read TGCAGTGCTAGAGATTCGTCCGGGGGTAGGGAGACCCAGTACTTC.

CDR3 DNA: TGTGCCAGCAGGGGGACTAGCGGGAGGGCCGAGTTCTTC. Translating gives CASRGTSGRAEFF. V gene TRBV9 combines with J gene TRBJ2-1; TRBD2 aligns across 16 bases. This CDR3 region has 13 residues. Germline V lookup: CDR1 SGDLS, CDR2 YYNGEE. V shed 5 bases, J shed 14 bases, and the junction held 4 bases outside the gene matches.

The V call is TRBV3-1, the J call TRBJ2-5; the match to TRBD2 covers 10 bases. CDR1 LGHDT and CDR2 YNNKEL come from the germline V gene (reference sequence). The V segment lost 3 bases and the J segment 11 bases; nucleotides outside the gene matches: 15. The CDR3 runs to 16 residues. The CDR3 spells CASSHLGTSEREEQYF. The CDR3 coding sequence is TGTGCCAGCAGCCATCTCGGGACTAGCGAGAGGGAGGAGCAGTACTTC.

This chain uses TRBV4-1 with TRBJ2-6, with 8 bases matching TRBD2. The germline gives CDR1 MGHRA, CDR2 YSYEKL. The CDR3 has 20 residues. Trimming cost V 0 bases and J 1 base; bases outside gene matches: 11. The CDR3 coding sequence is TGCGCCAGCAGCCAAGAGGGTTTTGGGACTAGTAGGTCTGGGGCCAACGTCCTGACTTTC. Its translation is CASSQEGFGTSRSGANVLTF.

This clonotype was detected only a few times. This chain connects TRBV2 to TRBJ2-5, with 7 bases matching TRBD2. This CDR3 has 18 amino acids. The junction had 14 bases not matched to a gene; V was cut back by 4 bases and J by 0 bases. CDR1 is SNHLY and CDR2 is FYNNEI in the germline V gene. The CDR3 is CASSALGDLADDQETQYF. CDR3 DNA: TGTGCCAGCAGTGCCCTAGGTGACCTAGCGGATGACCAAGAGACCCAGTACTTC.

The chain joins TRBV2 to TRBJ2-4, with 8 bases aligning to TRBD1. Germline CDR1 SNHLY, CDR2 FYNNEI. V lost 8 bases to trimming and J lost 6 bases; unmatched junction nucleotides: 3. The CDR3 runs to 12 residues. The CDR3 sequence is CASGTGRNIQYF. The DNA for the CDR3 is TGTGCCAGCGGGACAGGACGAAACATTCAGTACTTC.

The chain employs TRBV12-3 or TRBV12-4 and TRBJ2-5, with D tentatively TRBD2 (6 bases). V was clipped by 5 bases and J by 11 bases, with 18 bases between them. The CDR3 is 13 amino acids. CDR3 DNA sequence: TGTGCCAGCAGTCCCCCTGGACTATCGGAGCAGTACTTC. This codes for CASSPPGLSEQYF.

This clonotype has just a few counts. The V gene is TRBV21-1, the J gene TRBJ2-5; no DNA check was done on the table's D call, TRBD1. TRBV21-1 counts as a pseudogene. The CDR3 runs 16 residues. The CDR3 loop reads CASSKTQRAPSRTQYF. CDR3 nucleotides: TGTGCCAGCAGCAAAACTCAGCGGGCCCCCAGTCGGACCCAGTACTTC.

The J gene is TRBJ2-4, the V gene TRBV6-4; 7 nucleotides agree with TRBD2. CDR1 and CDR2 from the germline V gene are MRHNA and SNTAGT. The CDR3 has 16 residues. With V trimmed by 2 bases and J by 13 bases, 17 bases remained unmatched. CDR3 loop: CASSDGTSGAYNEQYF. The CDR3 DNA reads TGTGCCAGCAGTGACGGCACGAGCGGGGCTTACAATGAGCAGTACTTC.

The chain uses TRBV4-1 and TRBJ1-2; D remains ambiguous. The germline V gene has CDR1 MGHRA and CDR2 YSYEKL. The CDR3 extends over 16 amino acids. V dropped 4 bases and J dropped 4 bases, with 19 bases sitting between them. The CDR3 sequence: CASSPKAVKISYGYTF. The CDR3 region has the DNA TGCGCCAGCAGCCCCAAAGCGGTGAAGATAAGCTATGGCTACACCTTC.

V is TRBV7-9 and J is TRBJ2-3; no definite D call. V shed 5 bases and J shed 2 bases, with 14 bases lying between them. Germline V gene sequence: CDR1 SEHNR, CDR2 FQNEAQ (reference sequence). The CDR3 totals 15 residues. CDR3 region: CASSPSGPDTDTQYF. CDR3 nucleotides: TGTGCCAGCAGCCCGAGTGGGCCCGACACAGATACGCAGTATTTT.

This clonotype was recorded only once. The chain employs TRBV4-1 and TRBJ1-5, with 7 positions matching TRBD1. V was pared by 2 bases and J by 5 bases, with 9 bases of the junction left unmatched. Germline values: CDR1 MGHRA, CDR2 YSYEKL. The CDR3 contains 16 residues. The CDR3 here is CASSQPNLGGHQPQHF. The CDR3 DNA sequence: TGCGCCAGCAGCCAACCGAACCTAGGGGGCCATCAGCCCCAGCATTTT.

The chain employs TRBV25-1 and TRBJ2-1; D might be TRBD1 (5 bases). This CDR3 contains 14 residues. Per germline, CDR1 MGHDK and CDR2 SYGVNS. Trimming removed 5 bases at V and 8 bases at J, with 16 bases between. The CDR3 is CASSLYRQGDEQFF. Written as DNA, the CDR3 is TGTGCCAGCAGTTTATACCGGCAGGGCGATGAGCAGTTCTTC.

Of note for this clonotype: The conserved final phenylalanine or tryptophan is absent from the CDR3, which likely points to a read error. The chain has TRBV7-8 and TRBJ2-3; D unclear. The CDR3 spans 13 residues. Trimming cost V 4 bases and J 2 bases, with 7 bases left between them. CDR1 and CDR2 (germline): SGHVS, FQNEAQ. CDR3 coding DNA: TGTGCCAGCAGCTCCCGGGTCACAGATACGCAGTATTAT. It codes for CASSSRVTDTQYY.

This chain joins TRBV10-3 and TRBJ1-2, with TRBD1 identical over 7 bases. Germline V lookup: CDR1 ENHRY, CDR2 SYGVKD. The junction had 12 bases not matched to a gene; V was cut back by 3 bases and J by 5 bases. This CDR3 is 16 amino acids long. The CDR3 nucleotides read TGTGCCATCAGTGATAGAGTGAGCGACAGGGATTATGGCTACACCTTC. This codes for CAISDRVSDRDYGYTF.

The chain links TRBV20-1 to TRBJ1-2; 8 nucleotides agree with TRBD1. CDR1 DFQATT and CDR2 SNEGSKA come from the germline V gene (reference sequence). The CDR3 spans 14 residues. The trim removed 0 bases at V and 1 base at J, leaving 1 base unmatched. The CDR3 DNA is TGCAGTGCTAGAGAACAGGGGGTTAACTATGGCTACACCTTC. Its protein is CSAREQGVNYGYTF.

The CDR3 region has the DNA TGTGCCAGCAGCTATACTAGCGGCTCCTACAATGAGCAGTTCTTC. It yields the protein CASSYTSGSYNEQFF. The rearrangement uses TRBV11-2 and TRBJ2-1; the match to TRBD2 covers 8 bases. CDR3 length equals 15 residues. Germline CDR1 reads SGHAT; CDR2 reads FQNNGV. The V and J ends lost 4 bases and 0 bases, in that order; junction bases with no gene match: 2. The full variable domain, with the rest looked up from reference TRBV11-2 and TRBJ2-1, is EAGVAQSPRYKIIEKRQSVAFWCNPISGHATLYWYQQILGQGPKLLIQFQNNGVVDDSQLPKDRFSAERLKGVDSTLKIQPAKLEDSAVYLCASSYTSGSYNEQFFGPGTRLTVL.

The V and J genes are TRBV20-1 and TRBJ2-7; 7 bases align to TRBD2. The CDR3 extends over 16 amino acids. V was clipped by 0 bases and J by 0 bases; unmatched bases: 8. Germline values: CDR1 DFQATT, CDR2 SNEGSKA (reference sequence). This chain's CDR3 is CSAREVGLVISYEQYF. CDR3 nucleotides: TGCAGTGCTAGAGAAGTAGGACTAGTGATCTCCTACGAGCAGTACTTC.

The V gene is TRBV7-2, the J gene TRBJ2-7, with D possibly being TRBD2 (5 bases). Germline CDR1 SGHTA, CDR2 FQGNSA. CDR3 length equals 12 residues. The V gene lost 3 bases and the J gene lost 6 bases, with 9 bases spanning the gap. CDR3 DNA: TGTGCCAGCAGCTTCGGGCTAGCCGAGCAGTACTTC. Protein product: CASSFGLAEQYF.

This sequence joins TRBV20-1 and TRBJ2-7; the D gene could be TRBD1 or TRBD2 (8 bases each). Germline loops: CDR1 DFQATT, CDR2 SNEGSKA (reference sequence). The CDR3 loop spans 13 amino acids. V lost 4 bases and J lost 7, with 17 bases in between. As DNA, the CDR3 is TGCAGTGCTATAGCGGGACAGGTAAATGAGCAGTACTTC. Translated: CSAIAGQVNEQYF.

The chain couples TRBV20-1 to TRBJ2-4; 7 nucleotides align to TRBD2. Trimming took 3 bases from V and 1 from J; bases not matched to a gene: 3. Germline CDR1 is DFQATT and CDR2 is SNEGSKA (reference sequence). This CDR3 contains 14 residues. The DNA for the CDR3 is TGCAGTGCTAGGGCACTAGCGGCCAAAAACATTCAGTACTTC. Protein sequence: CSARALAAKNIQYF.

The genes are TRBV11-2 and TRBJ1-1, with D uncertain. V shed 3 bases and J shed 6 bases, with 11 bases lying between them. Germline V gene lookup returns CDR1 SGHAT and CDR2 FQNNGV. The CDR3 has 13 amino acids. CDR3: CASSLNGNAEAFF. The DNA of the CDR3 is TGTGCCAGCAGCTTGAACGGAAACGCTGAAGCTTTCTTT.

This clonotype was counted between two and nine times. V and J are TRBV11-2 and TRBJ2-4, with D possibly matching TRBD2 (5 bases). Trimming shortened V by 7 bases and J by 0 bases, and 19 bases separated the two germline ends. Germline-derived CDR1 and CDR2 are SGHAT and FQNNGV. The CDR3 has 17 amino acids. This chain's CDR3 is CASTLNILGLAKNIQYF. CDR3 bases: TGTGCCAGCACCCTCAATATACTAGGATTAGCCAAAAACATTCAGTACTTC.

This chain links TRBV7-2 with TRBJ2-7, with 8 nucleotides matching TRBD2. V shed 3 bases and J 4 bases; nucleotides not matched to a gene: 8. This CDR3 region has 15 residues. Germline assignment: CDR1 SGHTA and CDR2 FQGNSA. CDR3 region: CASSFSGAVAYEQYF. Written as DNA, the CDR3 is TGTGCCAGCAGCTTTAGCGGGGCAGTTGCTTACGAGCAGTACTTC.

This clonotype occurred a few times. V gene TRBV4-1 combines with J gene TRBJ2-7; D possibly corresponds to TRBD2 (5 bases). The CDR3 runs to 14 residues. V gave up 8 bases and J gave up 1 base, with 15 bases separating them. Germline CDR1 is MGHRA and CDR2 is YSYEKL. The CDR3 DNA reads TGCGCCAGCCGGAAACTAGGAAGTTCCTACGAGCAGTACTTC. It specifies CASRKLGSSYEQYF.

The chain recombines TRBV20-1 with TRBJ1-2; D may be TRBD1 (6 bases). The germline V gene encodes CDR1 DFQATT and CDR2 SNEGSKA (reference sequence). The CDR3 runs 16 residues. V lost 3 bases and J lost 1, with 18 bases in between. CDR3 loop: CSASPGALNNNYGYTF. In nucleotides, the CDR3 is TGCAGTGCTAGTCCGGGGGCTCTGAATAATAACTATGGCTACACCTTC.

The genes are TRBV20-1 and TRBJ1-1; the D is unclear. V lost 5 bases, J lost 0 bases, and 16 bases lay in between. This CDR3 region has 15 residues. The V gene's germline CDR1 is DFQATT and CDR2 SNEGSKA (reference sequence). CDR3 in amino acids: CSAPQGRTMNTEAFF. In DNA, the CDR3 is TGCAGTGCTCCCCAAGGGAGGACCATGAACACTGAAGCTTTCTTT.